Listed below are T cell receptor beta chains from one sample, sequenced in a study of cytomegalovirus exposure and HLA in healthy donors. The table came from immunoSEQ multiplex PCR; TCRdb's copy has only in-frame clones and leaves some out. The sample lists about 180,000 clones; 80% to 90% were seen once. Sequencing used PBMCs. The receptors originated from a male donor in good health and CMV-seronegative. Each CDR3 is given with its conserved first and last residue. Fields, in order: V gene, clone size, J gene, D gene, CDR3 protein, CDR3 DNA. The D gene is left open where the match is weak. A row's size may be missing; if present it is once, few, many or a size class.

v_gene: TRBV6-1; abundance: -; j_gene: TRBJ2-7; d_gene: TRBD2; CDR3aa: CASSEALGTSGGSEQYF; CDR3nt: TGTGCCAGCAGTGAAGCGCTGGGGACTAGCGGGGGGAGCGAGCAGTACTTC
v_gene: TRBV5-6; abundance: -; j_gene: TRBJ2-2; d_gene: TRBD1; CDR3aa: CASSLGGLGDSTGELFF; CDR3nt: TGTGCCAGCAGCTTGGGAGGTCTGGGGGACAGCACCGGGGAGCTGTTTTTT
v_gene: TRBV11-2; abundance: -; j_gene: TRBJ2-7; d_gene: TRBD1; CDR3aa: CASRRSGTGRYEQYF; CDR3nt: TGTGCCAGCAGGAGATCCGGGACAGGGCGCTACGAGCAGTACTTC
v_gene: TRBV6-5; abundance: -; j_gene: TRBJ2-7; d_gene: TRBD1; CDR3aa: CASSSPDRGTYEQYF; CDR3nt: TGTGCCAGCAGTTCCCCGGACAGGGGGACCTACGAGCAGTACTTC
v_gene: TRBV29-1; abundance: -; j_gene: TRBJ2-3; d_gene: TRBD2; CDR3aa: CSVRTSGSSDTRYF; CDR3nt: TGCAGCGTTCGGACTAGCGGGAGTTCAGATACGCGGTATTTT
v_gene: TRBV4-3; abundance: -; j_gene: TRBJ2-6; d_gene: TRBD2; CDR3aa: CASSQEATAGPAGANVLTF; CDR3nt: TGCGCCAGCAGCCAAGAGGCCACAGCGGGGCCCGCTGGGGCCAACGTCCTGACTTTC
v_gene: TRBV18; abundance: -; j_gene: TRBJ2-7; d_gene: TRBD1; CDR3aa: CASSPGDRGPYEQYF; CDR3nt: TGTGCCAGCTCACCAGGGGACAGGGGTCCCTACGAGCAGTACTTC
v_gene: TRBV27; abundance: -; j_gene: TRBJ1-2; d_gene: TRBD1; CDR3aa: CASSRDRMLDGYTF; CDR3nt: TGTGCCAGCAGTCGGGACAGAATGCTGGACGGCTACACCTTC
v_gene: TRBV4-2; abundance: -; j_gene: TRBJ2-3; d_gene: TRBD2; CDR3aa: CASSQEREGDTQYF; CDR3nt: TGTGCCAGCAGCCAAGAGCGGGAGGGAGATACGCAGTATTTT
v_gene: TRBV5-6; abundance: -; j_gene: TRBJ1-1; d_gene: -; CDR3aa: CASSLFDRENTEAFF; CDR3nt: TGTGCCAGCAGCTTATTTGACAGAGAAAACACTGAAGCTTTCTTT
v_gene: TRBV4-2; abundance: -; j_gene: TRBJ2-4; d_gene: TRBD1; CDR3aa: CASSQDRSALAKNIQYF; CDR3nt: TGTGCCAGCAGCCAGGACAGGAGCGCCTTAGCCAAAAACATTCAGTACTTC
v_gene: TRBV4-3; abundance: few; j_gene: TRBJ1-6; d_gene: -; CDR3aa: CASSQGSGGNSPLHF; CDR3nt: TGCGCCAGCAGCCAAGGTTCTGGGGGGAATTCACCCCTCCACTTT
v_gene: TRBV7-9; abundance: -; j_gene: TRBJ1-6; d_gene: TRBD1; CDR3aa: CASSQIGTGVSYNSPLHF; CDR3nt: TGTGCCAGCAGCCAAATCGGGACAGGGGTCTCCTATAATTCACCCCTCCACTTT
v_gene: TRBV6-5; abundance: -; j_gene: TRBJ2-1; d_gene: -; CDR3aa: CASSYPGQRRGEQFF; CDR3nt: TGTGCCAGCAGTTACCCGGGACAGCGGAGGGGCGAGCAGTTCTTC
v_gene: TRBV9; abundance: -; j_gene: TRBJ1-2; d_gene: -; CDR3aa: CASTLGLGSYGYTF; CDR3nt: TGTGCCAGCACCCTGGGACTGGGTTCCTATGGCTACACCTTC
v_gene: TRBV7-9; abundance: -; j_gene: TRBJ2-2; d_gene: TRBD1; CDR3aa: CASSLYMGQGTSGELFF; CDR3nt: TGTGCCAGCAGCTTATACATGGGACAGGGGACGTCCGGGGAGCTGTTTTTT
v_gene: TRBV5-4; abundance: -; j_gene: TRBJ2-1; d_gene: TRBD1; CDR3aa: CASSATGTGANEQFF; CDR3nt: TGTGCCAGCAGCGCAACCGGGACAGGGGCAAATGAGCAGTTCTTC
v_gene: TRBV7-9; abundance: -; j_gene: TRBJ2-2; d_gene: -; CDR3aa: CASSLDSGELFF; CDR3nt: TGTGCCAGCAGCTTGGACTCCGGGGAGCTGTTTTTT
v_gene: TRBV29-1; abundance: -; j_gene: TRBJ2-1; d_gene: -; CDR3aa: CSVFISGFYNEQFF; CDR3nt: TGCAGCGTTTTTATCAGCGGGTTCTACAATGAGCAGTTCTTC
v_gene: TRBV28; abundance: -; j_gene: TRBJ2-5; d_gene: TRBD2; CDR3aa: CASGTSGTQETQYF; CDR3nt: TGTGCCAGCGGGACTAGCGGGACCCAAGAGACCCAGTACTTC
v_gene: TRBV5-1; abundance: -; j_gene: TRBJ1-6; d_gene: -; CDR3aa: CASSLEARGFSPLHF; CDR3nt: TGCGCCAGCAGCTTGGAGGCAAGGGGCTTTTCACCCCTCCACTTT
v_gene: TRBV7-9; abundance: -; j_gene: TRBJ1-1; d_gene: -; CDR3aa: CSSRRGDGEAFF; CDR3nt: TGTTCCAGCAGGCGCGGGGACGGTGAAGCTTTCTTT
v_gene: TRBV19; abundance: -; j_gene: TRBJ1-1; d_gene: TRBD1; CDR3aa: CASSIPTGARIARWAEAFF; CDR3nt: TGTGCCAGTAGTATCCCGACAGGGGCAAGAATCGCGAGGTGGGCTGAAGCTTTCTTT
v_gene: TRBV5-1; abundance: few; j_gene: TRBJ1-1; d_gene: -; CDR3aa: CASSPREGSNTEAFF; CDR3nt: TGCGCCAGCAGCCCCCGAGAGGGTTCTAACACTGAAGCTTTCTTT
v_gene: TRBV6-5; abundance: -; j_gene: TRBJ1-5; d_gene: TRBD1; CDR3aa: CASSPDRVQQPQHF; CDR3nt: TGTGCCAGCAGCCCCGACAGGGTCCAACAGCCCCAGCATTTT
v_gene: TRBV7-2; abundance: few; j_gene: TRBJ2-6; d_gene: -; CDR3aa: CASTKNEGGSGANVLTF; CDR3nt: TGTGCCAGCACCAAAAATGAAGGGGGATCTGGGGCCAACGTCCTGACTTTC
v_gene: TRBV11-2; abundance: -; j_gene: TRBJ2-7; d_gene: -; CDR3aa: CASRQQGAHEQYF; CDR3nt: TGTGCCAGCAGACAACAGGGAGCGCACGAGCAGTACTTC
v_gene: TRBV27; abundance: -; j_gene: TRBJ2-7; d_gene: -; CDR3aa: CASSLGRGNYEQYF; CDR3nt: TGTGCCAGCAGTTTGGGCAGGGGCAACTACGAGCAGTACTTC
v_gene: TRBV5-6; abundance: -; j_gene: TRBJ2-1; d_gene: TRBD2; CDR3aa: CASSVLLAGENEQFF; CDR3nt: TGTGCCAGCAGCGTATTACTAGCGGGAGAAAATGAGCAGTTCTTC
v_gene: TRBV7-9; abundance: -; j_gene: TRBJ2-7; d_gene: TRBD1; CDR3aa: CASSSGTATSYEQYF; CDR3nt: TGTGCCAGCAGTTCCGGGACAGCCACTTCCTACGAGCAGTACTTC
v_gene: TRBV7-8; abundance: -; j_gene: TRBJ2-7; d_gene: -; CDR3aa: CASSLAAGSYEQYF; CDR3nt: TGTGCCAGCAGCTTAGCGGCAGGTTCCTACGAGCAGTACTTC
v_gene: TRBV19; abundance: -; j_gene: TRBJ2-5; d_gene: TRBD1; CDR3aa: CASSRRQGQETQYF; CDR3nt: TGTGCCAGTAGTAGACGACAGGGGCAAGAGACCCAGTACTTC
v_gene: TRBV7-3; abundance: -; j_gene: TRBJ1-1; d_gene: -; CDR3aa: CASSEQGVNTEAFF; CDR3nt: TGTGCCAGCAGCGAACAGGGTGTGAACACTGAAGCTTTCTTT
v_gene: TRBV29-1; abundance: -; j_gene: TRBJ2-1; d_gene: TRBD2; CDR3aa: CSVEDWGEVQTSGSTYEQFF; CDR3nt: TGCAGCGTTGAAGATTGGGGGGAGGTCCAAACTAGCGGGAGTACCTATGAGCAGTTCTTC
v_gene: TRBV4-2; abundance: -; j_gene: TRBJ2-1; d_gene: -; CDR3aa: CASSQDLTTHNEQFF; CDR3nt: TGTGCCAGCAGCCAAGATCTAACTACACACAATGAGCAGTTCTTC
v_gene: TRBV28; abundance: -; j_gene: TRBJ2-1; d_gene: -; CDR3aa: CASSYSTKMRTYNEQFF; CDR3nt: TGTGCCAGCAGTTATTCCACCAAAATGCGGACCTACAATGAGCAGTTCTTC
v_gene: TRBV21-1; abundance: -; j_gene: TRBJ1-4; d_gene: -; CDR3aa: CASRQELDSNEKLFF; CDR3nt: TGTGCCAGCAGACAAGAATTAGACAGTAATGAAAAACTGTTTTTT
v_gene: TRBV28; abundance: -; j_gene: TRBJ2-2; d_gene: TRBD1; CDR3aa: CASRTGVGTGELFF; CDR3nt: TGTGCCAGCAGGACAGGGGTTGGCACCGGGGAGCTGTTTTTT
v_gene: TRBV19; abundance: -; j_gene: TRBJ2-1; d_gene: TRBD2; CDR3aa: CASSSSGGVPYNEQFF; CDR3nt: TGTGCCAGTAGTTCTAGCGGGGGCGTCCCCTACAATGAGCAGTTCTTC
v_gene: TRBV5-1; abundance: -; j_gene: TRBJ1-1; d_gene: TRBD1; CDR3aa: CASSPDRGIAEAFF; CDR3nt: TGCGCCAGCAGCCCCGACAGGGGGATCGCTGAAGCTTTCTTT
v_gene: TRBV19; abundance: -; j_gene: TRBJ2-1; d_gene: TRBD2; CDR3aa: CASGTSGGLINEQFF; CDR3nt: TGTGCCAGCGGGACTAGCGGGGGGCTTATCAATGAGCAGTTCTTC
v_gene: TRBV5-1; abundance: -; j_gene: TRBJ2-6; d_gene: -; CDR3aa: CASSPYEGSSGANVLTF; CDR3nt: TGCGCCAGCAGCCCGTATGAGGGAAGCTCTGGGGCCAACGTCCTGACTTTC
v_gene: TRBV6-4; abundance: -; j_gene: TRBJ2-2; d_gene: TRBD2; CDR3aa: CASSLLAANTGELFF; CDR3nt: TGTGCCAGCAGCTTACTAGCGGCGAACACCGGGGAGCTGTTTTTT
v_gene: TRBV30; abundance: -; j_gene: TRBJ2-2; d_gene: TRBD2; CDR3aa: CAWGRVRGGFTGELFF; CDR3nt: TGTGCCTGGGGGAGGGTACGGGGAGGTTTCACCGGGGAGCTGTTTTTT
v_gene: TRBV7-8; abundance: -; j_gene: TRBJ1-5; d_gene: -; CDR3aa: CASSLGYRSKAGQPQHF; CDR3nt: TGTGCCAGCAGCTTAGGCTACCGCTCTAAAGCGGGCCAGCCCCAGCATTTT
v_gene: TRBV5-5; abundance: -; j_gene: TRBJ2-4; d_gene: TRBD2; CDR3aa: CASSPNSVLKLAPQYF; CDR3nt: TGTGCCAGCAGCCCAAATAGTGTACTGAAACTAGCGCCACAGTACTTC
v_gene: TRBV19; abundance: -; j_gene: TRBJ2-1; d_gene: TRBD2; CDR3aa: CASSIGLALFF; CDR3nt: TGTGCCAGTAGTATTGGACTAGCCTTGTTCTTC
v_gene: TRBV4-2; abundance: -; j_gene: TRBJ2-2; d_gene: TRBD2; CDR3aa: CASTRRAGEVTGELFF; CDR3nt: TGTGCCAGCACCCGGAGGGCGGGGGAGGTCACCGGGGAGCTGTTTTTT
v_gene: TRBV7-2; abundance: -; j_gene: TRBJ2-7; d_gene: -; CDR3aa: CASSLVARRDSYEQYF; CDR3nt: TGTGCCAGCAGCTTAGTAGCCAGGAGGGACTCCTACGAGCAGTACTTC
v_gene: TRBV4-3; abundance: -; j_gene: TRBJ2-5; d_gene: TRBD1; CDR3aa: CASSQDPSLTGTVKAQYF; CDR3nt: TGCGCCAGCAGCCAAGACCCCTCCCTTACCGGGACAGTTAAGGCCCAGTACTTC
v_gene: TRBV7-9; abundance: -; j_gene: TRBJ2-7; d_gene: TRBD1; CDR3aa: CASSPTGVEEQYF; CDR3nt: TGTGCCAGCAGTCCGACAGGGGTGGAAGAGCAGTACTTC
v_gene: TRBV27; abundance: -; j_gene: TRBJ2-3; d_gene: TRBD2; CDR3aa: CASSLRGGEADTQYF; CDR3nt: TGTGCCAGCAGTCTCCGGGGGGGCGAAGCAGATACGCAGTATTTT
v_gene: TRBV5-8; abundance: -; j_gene: TRBJ2-7; d_gene: -; CDR3aa: CASTRWGTEPYEQYF; CDR3nt: TGTGCCAGCACCCGATGGGGGACTGAACCCTACGAGCAGTACTTC
v_gene: TRBV4-1; abundance: -; j_gene: TRBJ1-1; d_gene: TRBD1; CDR3aa: CASSQAWRGRTEAFF; CDR3nt: TGCGCCAGCAGCCAAGCTTGGAGGGGGCGAACTGAAGCTTTCTTT
v_gene: TRBV25-1; abundance: -; j_gene: TRBJ2-3; d_gene: TRBD1; CDR3aa: CASSAWDRGITDTQYF; CDR3nt: TGTGCCAGCAGTGCCTGGGACAGGGGGATCACAGATACGCAGTATTTT
v_gene: TRBV28; abundance: -; j_gene: TRBJ2-2; d_gene: -; CDR3aa: CASTTTPTGPGELFF; CDR3nt: TGTGCCAGCACCACCACCCCCACAGGGCCCGGGGAGCTGTTTTTT
v_gene: TRBV6-1; abundance: -; j_gene: TRBJ2-5; d_gene: -; CDR3aa: CASTARGKRETQYF; CDR3nt: TGTGCCAGCACCGCGAGGGGGAAGCGGGAGACCCAGTACTTC
v_gene: TRBV4-3; abundance: -; j_gene: TRBJ2-2; d_gene: -; CDR3aa: CASSHELAGELFF; CDR3nt: TGCGCCAGCAGCCACGAACTTGCCGGGGAGCTGTTTTTT